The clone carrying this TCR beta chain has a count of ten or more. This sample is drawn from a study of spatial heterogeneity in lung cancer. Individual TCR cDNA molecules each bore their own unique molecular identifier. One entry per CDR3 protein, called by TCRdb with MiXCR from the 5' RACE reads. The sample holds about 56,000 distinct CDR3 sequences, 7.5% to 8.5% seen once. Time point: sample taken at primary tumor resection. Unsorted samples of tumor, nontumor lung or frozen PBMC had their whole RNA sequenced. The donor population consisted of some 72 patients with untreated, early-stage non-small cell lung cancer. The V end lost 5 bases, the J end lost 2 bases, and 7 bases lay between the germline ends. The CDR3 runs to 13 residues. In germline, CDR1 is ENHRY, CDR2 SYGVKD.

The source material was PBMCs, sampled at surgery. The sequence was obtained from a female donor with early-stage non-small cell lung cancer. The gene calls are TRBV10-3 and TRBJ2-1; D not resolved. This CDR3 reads CAISPYPYNEQFF. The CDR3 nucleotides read TGTGCCATCAGTCCCTACCCCTACAATGAGCAGTTCTTC.